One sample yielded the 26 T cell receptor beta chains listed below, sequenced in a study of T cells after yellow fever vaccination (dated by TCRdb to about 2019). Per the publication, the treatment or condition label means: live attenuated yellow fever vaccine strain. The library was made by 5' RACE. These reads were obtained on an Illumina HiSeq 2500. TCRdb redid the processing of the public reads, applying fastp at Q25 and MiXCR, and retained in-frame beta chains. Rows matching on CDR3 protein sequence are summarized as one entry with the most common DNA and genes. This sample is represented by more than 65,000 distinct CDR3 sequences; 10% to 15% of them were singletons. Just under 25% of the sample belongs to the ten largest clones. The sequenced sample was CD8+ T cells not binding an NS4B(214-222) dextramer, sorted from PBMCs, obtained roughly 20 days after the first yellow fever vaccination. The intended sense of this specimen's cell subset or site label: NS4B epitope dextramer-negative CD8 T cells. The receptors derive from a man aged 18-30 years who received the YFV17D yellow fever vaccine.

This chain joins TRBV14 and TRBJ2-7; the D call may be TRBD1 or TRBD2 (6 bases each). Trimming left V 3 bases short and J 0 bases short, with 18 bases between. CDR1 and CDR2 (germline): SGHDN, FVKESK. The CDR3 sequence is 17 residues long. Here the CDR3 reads CASSHRREDSGSYEQYV. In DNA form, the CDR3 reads TGTGCCAGCAGCCACCGGAGGGAGGACAGCGGCTCCTACGAGCAGTACGTC.

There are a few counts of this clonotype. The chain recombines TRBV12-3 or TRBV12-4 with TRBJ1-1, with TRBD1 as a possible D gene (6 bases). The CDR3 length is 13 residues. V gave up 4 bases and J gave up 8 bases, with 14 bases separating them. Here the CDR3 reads CASSSPQGREAFF. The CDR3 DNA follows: TGTGCCAGCAGTTCACCTCAGGGGCGGGAAGCTTTCTTT.

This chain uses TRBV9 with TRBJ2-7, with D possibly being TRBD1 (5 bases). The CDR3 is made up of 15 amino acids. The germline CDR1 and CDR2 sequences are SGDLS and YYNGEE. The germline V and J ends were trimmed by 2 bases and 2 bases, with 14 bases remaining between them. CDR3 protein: CASSVPGLSTYEQYF. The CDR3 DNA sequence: TGTGCCAGCAGCGTTCCAGGGCTCTCCACCTACGAGCAGTACTTC.

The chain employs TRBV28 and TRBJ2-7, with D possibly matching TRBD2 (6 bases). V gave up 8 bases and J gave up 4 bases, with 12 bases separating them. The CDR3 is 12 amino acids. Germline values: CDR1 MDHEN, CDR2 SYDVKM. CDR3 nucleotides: TGTGCCAGCCGACGGGAGTTATACGAGCAGTACGTC. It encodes CASRRELYEQYV.

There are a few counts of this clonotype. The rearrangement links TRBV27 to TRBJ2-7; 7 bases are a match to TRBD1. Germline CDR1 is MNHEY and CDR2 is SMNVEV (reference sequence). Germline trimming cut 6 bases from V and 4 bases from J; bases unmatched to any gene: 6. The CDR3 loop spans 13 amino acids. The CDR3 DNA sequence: TGTGCCAGCAGCCTCCGGGACAGATACGAGCAGTACTTC. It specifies CASSLRDRYEQYF.

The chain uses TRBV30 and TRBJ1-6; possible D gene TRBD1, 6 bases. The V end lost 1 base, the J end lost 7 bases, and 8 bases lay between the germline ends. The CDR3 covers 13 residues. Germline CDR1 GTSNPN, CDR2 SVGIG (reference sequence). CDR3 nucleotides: TGTGCCTGGAGTGAGGGGGGGAATTCACCCCTCCACTTT. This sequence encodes CAWSEGGNSPLHF.

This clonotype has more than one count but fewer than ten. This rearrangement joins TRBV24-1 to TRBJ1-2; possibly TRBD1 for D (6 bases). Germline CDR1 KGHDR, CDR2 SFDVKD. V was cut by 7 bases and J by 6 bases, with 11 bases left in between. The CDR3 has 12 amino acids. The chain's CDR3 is CATRGGADGYTF. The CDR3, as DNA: TGTGCCACCAGGGGGGGCGCCGATGGCTACACCTTC.

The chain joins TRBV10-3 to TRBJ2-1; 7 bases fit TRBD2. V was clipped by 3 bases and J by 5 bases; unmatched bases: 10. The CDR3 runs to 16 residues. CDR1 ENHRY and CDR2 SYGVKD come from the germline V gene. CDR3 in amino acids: CAISDPETSRNNEQFF. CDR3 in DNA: TGTGCCATCAGTGACCCCGAGACTAGCAGAAACAATGAGCAGTTCTTC.

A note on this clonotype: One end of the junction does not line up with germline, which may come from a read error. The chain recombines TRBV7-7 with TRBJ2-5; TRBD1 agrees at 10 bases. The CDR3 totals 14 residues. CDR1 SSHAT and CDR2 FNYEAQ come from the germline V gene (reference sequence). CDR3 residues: CASSLWTGGETQYF. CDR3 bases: TGTGCTAGCAGCTTGTGGACAGGGGGAGAGACCCAGTACTTC.

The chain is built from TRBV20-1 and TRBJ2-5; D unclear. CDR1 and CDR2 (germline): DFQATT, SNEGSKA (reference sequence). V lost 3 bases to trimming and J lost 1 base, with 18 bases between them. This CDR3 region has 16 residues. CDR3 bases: TGCAGTGCTAGTGGATTGGACGTAACCTTCCAAGAGACCCAGTACTTC. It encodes CSASGLDVTFQETQYF.

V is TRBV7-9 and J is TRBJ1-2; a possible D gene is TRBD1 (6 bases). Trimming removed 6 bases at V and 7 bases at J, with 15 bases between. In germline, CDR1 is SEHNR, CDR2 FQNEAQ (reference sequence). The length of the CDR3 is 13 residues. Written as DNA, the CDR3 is TGTGCCAGCAGGAAACCAGGGGAGGCTGGCTACACCTTC. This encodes CASRKPGEAGYTF.

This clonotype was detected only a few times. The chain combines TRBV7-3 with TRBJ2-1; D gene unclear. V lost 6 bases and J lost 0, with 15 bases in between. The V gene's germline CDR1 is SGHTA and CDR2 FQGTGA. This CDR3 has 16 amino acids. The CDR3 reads CASSYGSWSSYNEQFF. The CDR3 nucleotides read TGTGCCAGCAGTTACGGCTCCTGGAGCTCCTACAATGAGCAGTTCTTC.

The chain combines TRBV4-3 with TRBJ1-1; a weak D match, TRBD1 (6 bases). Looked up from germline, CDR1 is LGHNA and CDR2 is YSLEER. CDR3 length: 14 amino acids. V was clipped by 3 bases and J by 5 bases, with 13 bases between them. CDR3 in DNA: TGCGCCAGCAGCCAGTCAGGGGATAATACTGAAGCTTTCTTT. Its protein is CASSQSGDNTEAFF.

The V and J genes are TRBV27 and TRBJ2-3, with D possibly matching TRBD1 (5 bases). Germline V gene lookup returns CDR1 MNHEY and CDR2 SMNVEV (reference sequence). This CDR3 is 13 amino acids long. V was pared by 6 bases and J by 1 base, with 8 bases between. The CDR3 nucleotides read TGTGCCAGCAGGGGGCTGGGCACAGATACGCAGTATTTT. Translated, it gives CASRGLGTDTQYF.

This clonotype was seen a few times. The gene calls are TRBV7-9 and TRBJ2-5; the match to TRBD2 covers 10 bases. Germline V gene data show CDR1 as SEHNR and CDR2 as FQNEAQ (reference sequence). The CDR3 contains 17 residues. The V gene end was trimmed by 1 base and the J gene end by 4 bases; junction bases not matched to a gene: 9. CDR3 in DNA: TGTGCCAGCAGCTTAGGATACAGCGGGGGGGCCTCAGAGACCCAGTACTTC. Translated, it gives CASSLGYSGGASETQYF. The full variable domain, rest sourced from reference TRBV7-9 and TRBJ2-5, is DTGVSQNPRHKITKRGQNVTFRCDPISEHNRLYWYRQTLGQGPEFLTYFQNEAQLEKSRLLSDRFSAERPKGSFSTLEIQRTEQGDSAMYLCASSLGYSGGASETQYFGPGTRLLVL.

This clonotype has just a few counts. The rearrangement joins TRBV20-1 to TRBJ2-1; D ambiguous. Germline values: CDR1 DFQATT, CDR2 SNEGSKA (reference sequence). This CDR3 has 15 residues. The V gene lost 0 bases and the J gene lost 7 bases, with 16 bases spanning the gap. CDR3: CSAREGRFMGNEQFF. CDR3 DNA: TGCAGTGCTAGAGAGGGTAGATTCATGGGGAATGAGCAGTTCTTC.

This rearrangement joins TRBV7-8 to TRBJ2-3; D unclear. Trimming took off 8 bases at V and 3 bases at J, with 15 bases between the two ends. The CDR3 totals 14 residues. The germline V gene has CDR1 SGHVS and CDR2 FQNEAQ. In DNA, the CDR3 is TGTGCCAGCTCCTCGACGTATGCTACAGATACGCAGTATTTT. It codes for CASSSTYATDTQYF.

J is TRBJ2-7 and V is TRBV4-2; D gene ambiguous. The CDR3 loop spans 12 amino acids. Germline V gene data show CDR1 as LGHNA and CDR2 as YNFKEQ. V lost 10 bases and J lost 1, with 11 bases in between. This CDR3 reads CAMSFGSYEQYF. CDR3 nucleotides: TGTGCCATGAGCTTCGGGTCCTACGAGCAGTACTTC.

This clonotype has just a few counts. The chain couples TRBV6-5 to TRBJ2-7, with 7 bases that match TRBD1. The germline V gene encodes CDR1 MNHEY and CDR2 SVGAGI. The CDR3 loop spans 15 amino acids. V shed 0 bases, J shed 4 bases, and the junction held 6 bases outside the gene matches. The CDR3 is CASSYSGTATYEQYF. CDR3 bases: TGTGCCAGCAGTTACTCGGGGACAGCTACTTACGAGCAGTACTTC.

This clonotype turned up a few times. The CDR3 here is CASSGRLGDGPSGELFF. The CDR3 nucleotides are TGCGCCAGCAGCGGCCGGCTCGGGGACGGTCCTAGCGGGGAGCTGTTTTTT. V usage is TRBV5-1 and J usage is TRBJ2-2, with D perhaps assigned TRBD1 or TRBD2 (5 bases each). The ends were cut back, 4 bases at V and 7 bases at J, with 23 bases in the middle. Germline V gene lookup returns CDR1 SGHRS and CDR2 YFSETQ. The CDR3 spans 17 residues. Together with reference TRBV5-1 and TRBJ2-2, the CDR3 gives the full variable domain: KAGVTQTPRYLIKTRGQQVTLSCSPISGHRSVSWYQQTPGQGLQFLFEYFSETQRNKGNFPGRFSGRQFSNSRSEMNVSTLELGDSALYLCASSGRLGDGPSGELFFGEGSRLTVL.

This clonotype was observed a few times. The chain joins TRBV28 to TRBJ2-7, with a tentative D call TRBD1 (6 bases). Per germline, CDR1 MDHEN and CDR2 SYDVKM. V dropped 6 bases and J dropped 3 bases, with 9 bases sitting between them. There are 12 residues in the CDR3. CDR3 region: CASRKQGYEQYF. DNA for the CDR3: TGTGCCAGCAGGAAACAGGGCTACGAGCAGTACTTC.

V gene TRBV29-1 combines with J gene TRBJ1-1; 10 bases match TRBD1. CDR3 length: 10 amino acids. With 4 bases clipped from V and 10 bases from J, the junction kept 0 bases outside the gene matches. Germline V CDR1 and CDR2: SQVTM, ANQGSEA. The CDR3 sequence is CSVGQGAAFF. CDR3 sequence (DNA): TGCAGCGTTGGACAGGGGGCAGCTTTCTTT.

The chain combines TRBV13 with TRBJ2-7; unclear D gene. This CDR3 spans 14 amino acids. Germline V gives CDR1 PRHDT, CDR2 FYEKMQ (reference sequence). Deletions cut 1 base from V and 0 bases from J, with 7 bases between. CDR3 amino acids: CASSLVQSSYEQYF. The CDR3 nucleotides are TGTGCCAGCAGCTTAGTTCAGAGCTCCTACGAGCAGTACTTC.

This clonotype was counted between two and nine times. CDR3 in DNA: TGTGCCGGTCTCGGGGCGCTCGCGAACACCGGGGAGCTGTTTTTT. It is translated as CAGLGALANTGELFF. V usage is TRBV7-9 and J usage is TRBJ2-2; either TRBD1 or TRBD2 may supply D (5 bases each). The CDR3 has 15 residues. Looked up from germline, CDR1 is SEHNR and CDR2 is FQNEAQ (reference sequence). The ends were cut back, 11 bases at V and 0 bases at J, with 16 bases in the middle. The full variable domain, rest sourced from reference TRBV7-9 and TRBJ2-2, is DTGVSQNPRHKITKRGQNVTFRCDPISEHNRLYWYRQTLGQGPEFLTYFQNEAQLEKSRLLSDRFSAERPKGSFSTLEIQRTEQGDSAMYLCAGLGALANTGELFFGEGSRLTVL.

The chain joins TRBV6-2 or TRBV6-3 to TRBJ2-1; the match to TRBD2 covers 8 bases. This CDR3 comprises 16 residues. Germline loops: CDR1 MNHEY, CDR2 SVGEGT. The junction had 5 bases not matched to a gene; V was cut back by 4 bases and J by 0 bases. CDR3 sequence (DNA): TGTGCCAGCAGTTCTAGCGGGCTGAGCTCCTACAATGAGCAGTTCTTC. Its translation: CASSSSGLSSYNEQFF.

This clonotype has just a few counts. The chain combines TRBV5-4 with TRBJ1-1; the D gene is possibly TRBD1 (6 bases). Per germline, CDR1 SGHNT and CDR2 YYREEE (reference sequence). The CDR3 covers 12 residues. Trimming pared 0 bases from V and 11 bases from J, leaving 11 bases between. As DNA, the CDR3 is TGTGCCAGCAGCTTGGCTGAGGGGGACGCTTTCTTT. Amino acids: CASSLAEGDAFF.